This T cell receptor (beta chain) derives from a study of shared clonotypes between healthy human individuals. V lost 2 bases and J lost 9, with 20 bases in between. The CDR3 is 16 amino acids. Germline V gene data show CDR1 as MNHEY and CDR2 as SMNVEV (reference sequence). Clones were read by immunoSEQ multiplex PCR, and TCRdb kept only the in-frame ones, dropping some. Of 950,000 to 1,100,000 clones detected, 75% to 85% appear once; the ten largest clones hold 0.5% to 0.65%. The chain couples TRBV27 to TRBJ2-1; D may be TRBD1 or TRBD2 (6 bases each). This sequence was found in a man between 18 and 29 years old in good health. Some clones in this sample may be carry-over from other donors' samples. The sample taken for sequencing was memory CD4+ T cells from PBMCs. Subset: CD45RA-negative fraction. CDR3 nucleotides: TGTGCCAGCAGTTTACCCGGGGGCAGACGGTCGGGTGAGCAGTTCTTC. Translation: CASSLPGGRRSGEQFF.